This TCR beta chain originates from a study of blood T cell repertoires in COVID-19. Looking at the study overall: Acute and convalescent COVID-19 specimens originated in the United States, Italy and Spain. Nucleic acid was either cDNA or gDNA, and it came from T cells, B-cell-depleted T cells, or PBMCs.

This clone has only one observation. V lost 6 bases and J 7 bases, leaving 13 bases between the germline ends. The CDR3 extends over 13 amino acids. Germline V gene sequence: CDR1 MNHEY, CDR2 SVGAGI. Original processing notes: Amplified reference gene primers provided the basis for estimating nucleated cell counts. Clones were read by immunoSEQ multiplex PCR, and TCRdb kept only the in-frame ones, dropping some. V, J and clone size reflect that table, while D and trimming were determined from the DNA. The sample comprises 350,000 or so clones, around 86% of which are singletons, and approximately 4% rests with the top ten. Researchers sorted participants into cohorts using their self-reported clinical history.

The rearrangement uses TRBV6-5 and TRBJ2-1, with a tentative D call TRBD2 (5 bases). This sequence was found in a woman aged 40-49 years with acute COVID-19. Sequencing used PBMCs or T cells enriched from blood (not recorded which). CDR3 region: CASRRTPVNEQFF. The CDR3 DNA sequence: TGTGCCAGCAGGAGGACTCCTGTGAATGAGCAGTTCTTC.